A selection of T cell receptor beta chains follows, all from one sample in a study of cytomegalovirus exposure and HLA in healthy donors. Profiling relied on immunoSEQ multiplex PCR, and the TCRdb table lists in-frame clones only, not all of them. The data hold roughly 180,000 clones, with around four fifths observed a single time. The sequenced material came from PBMCs. These receptors all stem from a man aged 30-40 years in good health and CMV-seronegative. CDR3s include the opening cysteine and the closing phenylalanine or tryptophan. A D gene is named only where the DNA matches it firmly. Only part of the rows carry a size: once, few, many, or a class if the clone is expanded.

j_gene,v_gene,d_gene,abundance,CDR3aa,CDR3nt
TRBJ2-7,TRBV4-1,.,few,CASSLRGSEQYF,TGCGCCAGCAGTCTCAGGGGTTCCGAGCAGTACTTC
TRBJ2-5,TRBV6-1,TRBD1,few,CAGGDRGRETQYF,TGTGCCGGAGGGGACAGGGGGCGAGAGACCCAGTACTTC
TRBJ2-7,TRBV6-5,TRBD2,.,CASSYDFSGSSYEQYF,TGTGCCAGCAGTTACGATTTTAGCGGGAGCTCCTACGAGCAGTACTTC
TRBJ2-7,TRBV7-8,.,.,CASSSLTGVLEYEQYF,TGTGCCAGCAGCTCCCTAACCGGGGTTTTGGAGTACGAGCAGTACTTC
TRBJ2-5,TRBV5-6,TRBD2,.,CASSQRGAGETQYF,TGTGCCAGCAGCCAGCGGGGGGCTGGGGAGACCCAGTACTTC
TRBJ2-5,TRBV7-8,TRBD2,.,CASSRLQREIETQYF,TGTGCCAGCAGCCGCCTCCAGCGGGAGATCGAGACCCAGTACTTC
TRBJ1-2,TRBV30,.,.,CAWSRSDGEDSRGYTF,TGTGCCTGGAGTCGTTCGGACGGGGAGGATTCGAGGGGCTACACCTTC
TRBJ1-1,TRBV28,TRBD1,.,CASSVPGQGTEAFF,TGTGCCAGCAGCGTACCGGGACAGGGGACTGAAGCTTTCTTT
TRBJ2-3,TRBV7-3,TRBD1,.,CASSPDRGLSTDTQYF,TGTGCCAGCAGCCCGGACAGGGGGCTTAGCACAGATACGCAGTATTTT
TRBJ2-7,TRBV19,.,few,CASNSYSRRPIYEQYF,TGTGCCAGTAACAGCTACTCTCGGAGGCCTATTTACGAGCAGTACTTC
TRBJ2-5,TRBV10-3,TRBD1,few,CAIGAGTGAQETQYF,TGTGCCATCGGAGCCGGGACAGGGGCCCAAGAGACCCAGTACTTC
TRBJ2-5,TRBV7-9,.,.,CASSPQGETQYF,TGTGCCAGCAGCCCACAGGGAGAGACCCAGTACTTC
TRBJ1-1,TRBV7-8,.,.,CASSLAQGYTEAFF,TGTGCCAGCAGCTTAGCTCAGGGGTACACTGAAGCTTTCTTT
TRBJ1-6,TRBV5-1,.,.,CASSGGGQLYNSPLHF,TGCGCCAGCAGCGGGGGTGGACAGCTCTATAATTCACCCCTCCACTTT
TRBJ1-6,TRBV7-9,TRBD1,.,CASSRRDRNSPLHF,TGTGCCAGCAGCCGAAGGGACAGAAATTCACCCCTCCACTTT
TRBJ2-3,TRBV9,.,.,CASSLTLKDTQYF,TGTGCCAGCAGCCTGACTTTGAAAGATACGCAGTATTTT
TRBJ2-1,TRBV5-1,.,.,CASSLAGSYYNEQFF,TGCGCCAGCAGCTTGGCCGGGAGTTACTACAATGAGCAGTTCTTC
TRBJ2-3,TRBV10-1,.,.,CASSDMQGWSDTQYF,TGCGCCAGCAGTGACATGCAGGGTTGGTCAGATACGCAGTATTTT
TRBJ1-5,TRBV9,.,.,CASSAQPGNQPQHF,TGTGCCAGCAGCGCTCAGCCAGGGAACCAGCCCCAGCATTTT
TRBJ1-3,TRBV25-1,.,.,CASSDRQSFGNTIYF,TGTGCCAGCAGTGATCGACAGTCCTTTGGAAACACCATATATTTT
TRBJ1-5,TRBV6-4,.,.,CASALYSNQPQHF,TGTGCCAGTGCACTTTATAGCAATCAGCCCCAGCATTTT
TRBJ2-1,TRBV19,TRBD1,.,CASSTSGTGEIEQFF,TGTGCCAGTAGTACGTCAGGGACAGGGGAAATTGAGCAGTTCTTC
TRBJ1-1,TRBV27,.,.,CASSLSLMNTEAFF,TGTGCCAGCAGTTTATCTCTTATGAACACTGAAGCTTTCTTT
TRBJ2-1,TRBV9,.,.,CASSPEPGGYNEQFF,TGTGCCAGCAGCCCAGAACCTGGGGGGTACAATGAGCAGTTCTTC
TRBJ2-2,TRBV10-3,.,once,CAISGTGWGNTGELFF,TGTGCCATCAGTGGAACAGGATGGGGAAACACCGGGGAGCTGTTTTTT
TRBJ2-2,TRBV18,TRBD2,.,CASSGTSGSTGELFF,TGTGCCAGCTCAGGGACAAGCGGGAGCACCGGGGAGCTGTTTTTT
TRBJ2-1,TRBV5-6,.,once,CASSLVRQSYNEQFF,TGTGCCAGCAGCTTGGTGAGACAATCCTACAATGAGCAGTTCTTC
TRBJ2-3,TRBV5-1,TRBD2,.,CASSLVAGGPHDGTDTQYF,TGCGCCAGCAGCTTGGTAGCGGGGGGGCCCCACGACGGCACAGATACGCAGTATTTT
TRBJ1-2,TRBV5-4,.,.,CASSLAGNYGYTF,TGTGCCAGCAGCTTGGCGGGTAACTATGGCTACACCTTC
TRBJ2-2,TRBV9,.,.,CASSPRQRIYFTGELFF,TGTGCCAGCAGCCCACGGCAGAGGATCTATTTCACCGGGGAGCTGTTTTTT
TRBJ2-5,TRBV6-5,.,once,CASQGSGKETQYF,TGTGCCAGCCAAGGGTCAGGGAAGGAGACCCAGTACTTC
TRBJ1-1,TRBV7-3,.,.,CASSRIRGTEAFF,TGTGCCAGCAGTCGTATCCGGGGCACTGAAGCTTTCTTT
TRBJ2-7,TRBV7-9,.,.,CASSVRSPYEQYF,TGTGCCAGCAGCGTTCGGAGTCCCTACGAGCAGTACTTC
TRBJ1-2,TRBV28,.,.,CASSFRPKGNRANYGYTF,TGTGCCAGCAGTTTTCGCCCGAAGGGAAACAGGGCAAACTATGGCTACACCTTC
TRBJ1-1,TRBV7-9,.,.,CSSNEGAGKAEAFF,TGTTCCAGCAACGAGGGCGCGGGGAAAGCTGAAGCTTTCTTT
TRBJ2-2,TRBV9,.,.,CASSTRGGSTGELFF,TGTGCCAGCAGCACCCGCGGAGGGAGCACCGGGGAGCTGTTTTTT
TRBJ2-3,TRBV6-1,.,.,CASSETTGRNTQYF,TGTGCCAGCAGTGAAACGACAGGGAGGAATACGCAGTATTTT
TRBJ2-6,TRBV28,.,.,CASTLVVGANVLTF,TGTGCCAGCACCCTCGTTGTGGGGGCCAACGTCCTGACTTTC
TRBJ2-7,TRBV7-9,.,.,CASGPRGRATYEQYF,TGTGCCAGCGGACCTAGAGGGCGGGCGACCTACGAGCAGTACTTC
TRBJ2-1,TRBV7-9,TRBD1,.,CASTGQLYNEQFF,TGTGCCAGCACGGGACAGTTATACAATGAGCAGTTCTTC
TRBJ1-3,TRBV19,.,.,CATGLAGNTIYF,TGTGCCACCGGACTGGCTGGAAACACCATATATTTT
TRBJ2-5,TRBV28,TRBD2,.,CAAGGGETQYF,TGTGCCGCGGGAGGGGGCGAGACCCAGTACTTC
TRBJ1-2,TRBV30,.,few,CAWMETFYGYTF,TGTGCCTGGATGGAGACCTTCTATGGCTACACCTTC
TRBJ2-5,TRBV7-6,.,.,CASSRQETQYF,TGTGCCAGCAGCCGCCAAGAGACCCAGTACTTC
TRBJ2-3,TRBV30,.,.,CAWSVLVGSRGTDTQYF,TGTGCCTGGAGTGTACTAGTAGGGAGTCGAGGCACAGATACGCAGTATTTT
TRBJ2-1,TRBV6-5,TRBD1,.,CASSYNRGDEQFF,TGTGCCAGCAGTTACAACAGGGGGGATGAGCAGTTCTTC